This section outlines one T cell receptor beta chain sequence together with its context. What it binds is unknown. CDR3 size: 13 residues. Germline assignment: CDR1 SGHTS and CDR2 YDEGEE. V trimming: 5 bases; J trimming: 5 bases; junction bases outside the gene matches: 6. This sample is part of a study of T cell responses to AZD1222 COVID-19 vaccine. Study-level findings and limits: White British donors predominated, females outnumbered males, and clonal diversity was possibly underestimated.

Assay: immunoSEQ multiplex PCR; the TCRdb copy retains only in-frame clones and omits some. The sample consists of around 110,000 clones, around 89% of them appearing once. The sequencing used peripheral blood, collected on day 0 of AZD1222 vaccination. The TCR sequence derives from an adult in good health. The V gene is TRBV5-8, the J gene TRBJ1-1; TRBD1 matches at 7 bases. The CDR3 DNA follows: TGTGCCAGCAGACGGACAGGAGGGACTGAAGCTTTCTTT. Residues: CASRRTGGTEAFF.